This section outlines one T cell receptor (beta chain) sequence together with its context. Its antigen is undetermined. The source of the sample is a study of breast tumors, draining lymph nodes, adjacent tissues. TCRdb reanalysed the multiplex PCR reads using MiXCR and keeps one entry per CDR3 protein. Of around 300,000 distinct CDR3 sequences in the sample, over 30% were seen once. Axillary draining lymph nodes of breast cancer patients supplied the node samples. This CDR3 is built from 14 residues. V shed 6 bases and J shed 6 bases, with 18 bases lying between them. In germline, CDR1 is DFQATT, CDR2 SNEGSKA (reference sequence). General observations from the study: Tumor and nontumor repertoires were significantly more similar in luminal-like than in basal-like breast cancer. Tumor T cell lymph node origin was a supported hypothesis, not proven. Most tumor T cells seemingly derive from lymph node, then expand in tumor. Tumor TCR diversity was below lymph nodes but above nontumor tissue.

The sequence was obtained from a female donor with breast cancer. Some clones in this sample may be carry-over from other donors' samples. Specimen: axillary lymph node tissue. This chain connects TRBV20-1 to TRBJ2-1; the D gene is possibly TRBD2 (6 bases). The CDR3 DNA is TGCAGTGCCCACAGCGCGGGAAGGGGCAATGAGCAGTTCTTC. This translates into CSAHSAGRGNEQFF.